The T cell receptor (beta chain) described here comes from a study of cytomegalovirus exposure and HLA in healthy donors. Study-wide results and limits: Reportedly, fewer N-insertions than the approximately 690-donor mean appeared in an Asian-associated ancestry cluster in a later analysis. Association with HLA alleles at 0.05 false discovery rate was found for 16,951 TCR beta sequences in a later analysis.

With 60 Vbeta and 13 Jbeta primers, the PCR was carried out. Using immunoSEQ multiplex PCR, the repertoire was profiled, and TCRdb retains in-frame clones only, with some absent. This table holds 120,000 or so clones, roughly 78% found once. As concerns this clone: The antigen is not known.

The CDR3 is 16 residues long. V dropped 3 bases and J dropped 5; count of bases not matched to a gene: 7. Germline V gene lookup returns CDR1 SGDLS and CDR2 YYNGEE. This clonotype was obtained from a man aged 25-45 years in good health and CMV-seronegative. The sample comprised PBMCs. This chain uses TRBV9 with TRBJ2-1; 11 nucleotides line up with TRBD2. Here the CDR3 reads CASSGYLAGGHNEQFF. The DNA for the CDR3 is TGTGCCAGCAGCGGATACCTAGCGGGAGGACACAATGAGCAGTTCTTC.